This T cell receptor (beta chain) originates from a study of blood T cell repertoires in COVID-19. Study-level information: Acute and convalescent COVID-19 samples came from the United States, Italy and Spain. PBMCs, B-cell-depleted T cells, or T cells were the source of the cDNA or gDNA that made up the material.

The assay was immunoSEQ multiplex PCR, and TCRdb's table has in-frame clones only and misses some. The data contain approximately 350,000 clones, 85% to 90% of them singletons. The CDR3 covers 13 residues. The junction had 3 bases not matched to a gene; V was cut back by 4 bases and J by 5 bases. Germline V gene sequence: CDR1 WNHNN, CDR2 SYGVQD (reference sequence). Sequencing was performed on peripheral blood. The V call is TRBV10-1, the J call TRBJ1-1; the match to TRBD1 covers 8 bases. This sequence originates from a woman in her forties or fifties with COVID-19, enrolled during active disease. This CDR3 reads CASSGRGRTEAFF. The CDR3 DNA reads TGCGCCAGCAGTGGCAGGGGGCGGACTGAAGCTTTCTTT.